The clone carrying this TCR beta chain was seen repeatedly, ten times or more. Germline V gene data show CDR1 as MDHEN and CDR2 as SYDVKM. CDR3 size: 19 residues. Trimming took off 3 bases at V and 7 bases at J, with 30 bases between the two ends. This entry belongs to a study of T cells in Graves' hyperthyroidism and ophthalmopathy. Enrolled ophthalmopathy patients presented with a Clinical Activity Score of at least 3, a NOSPECS grade of at least 4, and disease duration under 3 months. Uncontrolled infections, other autoimmune diseases, pregnancy or lactation led to exclusion of patients. Amplification of TCR beta CDR3 regions was performed using RNA transcripts as template. The TCR CDR3 first-round RT-PCR relied on the HTBI primer set. Each CDR3 protein is one row after TCRdb ran MiXCR on the multiplex PCR reads. This table has 600,000 or so distinct CDR3 sequences, about 15% appearing once.

V gene TRBV28 combines with J gene TRBJ1-2, with a possible D match to TRBD1 (5 bases). This receptor was identified in a woman aged 50 to 65 with Graves' ophthalmopathy. Sequencing input: blood. The CDR3 region has the DNA TGTGCCAGCAGTTTCGAACCGGGAGGCTTGGTGGGCAGGGTCGGTGGCTACACCTTC. This translates into CASSFEPGGLVGRVGGYTF.